Below are 19 T cell receptor beta chains sequenced from a single sample in a study of tumor-infiltrating lymphocytes in primary liver carcinoma. The template, roughly 550 ng total RNA, yielded TCR beta cDNA made with a constant-region primer. The TCR beta library was amplified through three nested multiplex PCR rounds in a modified ARM-PCR procedure. The study ran its first two PCR rounds for roughly 11 cycles each, using TRBV1-TRBV30 forward primers and a C-beta reverse primer. Each CDR3 protein gets one entry after TCRdb re-called the multiplex PCR reads with MiXCR. In the table there are 320,000 or so distinct CDR3 sequences, about 62% of which are singletons. For blood RNA, unsorted whole blood served as the source, and germline DNA was extracted too. The sample comprised peripheral blood. The receptors stem from a man aged 35 to 55 with primary liver carcinoma and hepatitis B virus infection.

The rearrangement links TRBV28 to TRBJ1-2, with 8 bases matching TRBD1. Germline V gene sequence: CDR1 MDHEN, CDR2 SYDVKM. CDR3 length equals 16 residues. The V segment lost 9 bases and the J segment 0 bases; nucleotides outside the gene matches: 12. The CDR3 DNA is TGTGCCAGGAGTGCCGGGACAGGAATCGCTAACTATGGCTACACCTTC. Its protein product is CARSAGTGIANYGYTF.

The chain is built from TRBV7-9 and TRBJ2-3; 14 nucleotides line up with TRBD2. Germline CDR1 reads SEHNR; CDR2 reads FQNEAQ (reference sequence). V was pared by 5 bases and J by 4 bases, with 17 bases of the junction left unmatched. This CDR3 is 20 amino acids long. The CDR3 coding sequence is TGTGCCAGCAGCCCAATCGGACTAGCGGGAGGCCGCATTGGAGCAGATACGCAGTATTTT. Encoded protein: CASSPIGLAGGRIGADTQYF.

The chain is built from TRBV28 and TRBJ2-7, with 12 bases identical to TRBD2. Losses at the gene ends were 5 bases for V and 1 base for J; bases not matched to a gene: 9. CDR1 is MDHEN and CDR2 is SYDVKM in the germline V gene. The CDR3 totals 17 residues. The CDR3 loop reads CASSRSSGRAGSYEQYF. The CDR3 DNA is TGTGCCAGCAGTCGTTCTAGCGGGAGGGCCGGGTCCTACGAGCAGTACTTC.

This clonotype was seen just once. Being one base from a much bigger clone, this may be a read error. This chain links TRBV7-8 with TRBJ2-7; possible D gene TRBD2, 5 bases. Germline V lookup: CDR1 SGHVS, CDR2 FQNEAQ. Trimming left V 0 bases short and J 2 bases short, with 8 bases between. The length of the CDR3 is 14 residues. The CDR3: CASSLAPGTYEQYF. The CDR3 DNA sequence: TGTGCCAGCAGCTTAGCTCCGGGAACCTACGAGCAGTACTTC.

On this clonotype itself: A read error may be the cause here, since a much bigger clone is one base away. The rearrangement joins TRBV6-1 to TRBJ2-7; 9 bases line up with TRBD1. The CDR3 sequence is 13 residues long. CDR1 is MNHNS, CDR2 SASEGT, per germline. V shed 6 bases and J 0 bases; nucleotides not matched to a gene: 0. The CDR3, as DNA: TGTGCCAGCAGGGGACAGGGCTCCTACGAGCAGTACTTC. Translating it yields CASRGQGSYEQYF.

Comment on this clonotype: A much larger clone lies a single base off, so this may be a read error. The chain joins TRBV4-1 to TRBJ2-7; 10 positions match TRBD1. In germline, CDR1 is MGHRA, CDR2 YSYEKL. This CDR3 contains 16 residues. This CDR3 is CAGSQTPGQGWYEQYF. In DNA, the CDR3 is TGCGCCGGCAGCCAGACTCCGGGACAGGGGTGGTACGAGCAGTACTTC.

Regarding this clonotype: Since the CDR3 does not end with the conserved phenylalanine or tryptophan, this likely comes from a read error. No DNA is shown, since the ends of the CDR3 on it are uncertain; the CDR3 is the one TCRdb lists. The rearrangement uses TRBV11-2 and TRBJ2-7; the table's D call of TRBD1 was not tested on the DNA. The CDR3 sequence runs 12 residues, both termini included. From germline, CDR1 is SGHAT and CDR2 FQNNGV. CDR3 protein: CASTIQGVEHYL.

For this clonotype: An end of the junction differs from the germline gene, which may be a read error. The chain uses TRBV11-1 and TRBJ2-6; tentatively, D is TRBD1 or TRBD2 (5 bases each). CDR3 size: 15 residues. Germline CDR1 SGHAT, CDR2 FQDESV (reference sequence). CDR3 amino acids: CASSLGSSGTNVLTF. The CDR3 DNA sequence: TGTGCCAGCAGCTTAGGTTCCTCTGGGACCAACGTCCTGACCTTC. Based on the CDR3 plus reference TRBV11-1 and TRBJ2-6, the full variable domain is EAEVAQSPRYKITEKSQAVAFWCDPISGHATLYWYRQILGQGPELLVQFQDESVVDDSQLPKDRFSAERLKGVDSTLKIQPAELGDSAMYLCASSLGSSGTNVLTFGAGSRLTVL.

In the case of this clonotype: One junction end disagrees with the germline gene, perhaps due to a read error. The rearrangement links TRBV28 to TRBJ1-5; a possible D gene is TRBD1 (5 bases). CDR3 length equals 14 residues. CDR1 and CDR2 from the germline V gene are MDHEN and SYDVKM. The chain's CDR3 is CVSSPTGPNQPQHF. DNA of the CDR3: TGTGTCAGCAGCCCCACGGGGCCAAATCAGCCCCAGCATTTT.

Points on this clonotype: A read error may produce the germline difference seen at one junction end. This chain connects TRBV6-6 to TRBJ2-2, with 10 bases that match TRBD1. The CDR3 loop spans 17 amino acids. In germline, CDR1 is MNHNY, CDR2 SVGAGI (reference sequence). Here the CDR3 reads CAISYSRQGAGTGELFF. The CDR3, as DNA: TGTGCCATCAGTTACTCGAGACAGGGGGCGGGGACCGGGGAGCTGTTTTTT.

Details on this clonotype: Because it lacks the conserved phenylalanine or tryptophan at the end, this CDR3 is likely a read error. CDR3 in DNA: TGCGCCAGCAGTCAAGCGGCTAGCGGGAGGACTGGTGAGACCCAGTACCTC. It specifies CASSQAASGRTGETQYL. V usage is TRBV4-3 and J usage is TRBJ2-5; 11 positions match TRBD2. Germline loops: CDR1 LGHNA, CDR2 YSLEER. CDR3 size: 17 residues.

CDR3 sequence: CASSQVDPIGGYTF. The DNA for the CDR3 is TGCGCCAGCAGCCAAGTCGACCCTATAGGGGGCTACACCTTC. The chain links TRBV4-1 to TRBJ1-2; D is ambiguous. Germline assignment: CDR1 MGHRA and CDR2 YSYEKL. Trimming cost V 1 base and J 8 bases, with 14 bases left between them. The CDR3 sequence is 14 residues long.

For this clonotype: One base away lies a much larger clone, so this may be a sequencing read error. The chain is built from TRBV6-6 and TRBJ2-3; 9 positions agree with TRBD2. J was trimmed by 6 bases and V by 4 bases; bases with no gene match: 5. This CDR3 spans 14 amino acids. Germline lookup yields CDR1 MNHNY and CDR2 SVGAGI (reference sequence). CDR3 region: CASSCGLAGDTQYF. CDR3 nucleotide sequence: TGTGCCAGCAGTTGCGGGCTAGCGGGGGATACGCAGTATTTT.

V is TRBV29-1 and J is TRBJ2-1; perhaps D is TRBD1 or TRBD2 (5 bases each). CDR1 SQVTM and CDR2 ANQGSEA come from the germline V gene. Between the trimmed V and J ends, which lost 7 bases and 8 bases, there was a span of 27 bases. The CDR3 has 16 amino acids. The CDR3 coding sequence is TGCAGCGCCATGAGACCTGGGACCGGCACTCCCTATGAGCAGTTCTTC. It codes for CSAMRPGTGTPYEQFF.

This clonotype turned up a few times. A much larger clone is a single base away; this may be a read error. The rearrangement links TRBV7-8 to TRBJ2-7; D may be TRBD2 (6 bases). Germline-derived CDR1 and CDR2 are SGHVS and FQNEAQ. The CDR3 has 14 residues. CDR3 in amino acids: CANSPLAQGYEQYF. DNA of the CDR3: TGTGCCAACAGCCCACTAGCCCAGGGCTACGAGCAGTACTTC.

This clonotype came up once. The chain joins TRBV6-1 to TRBJ1-2; the match to TRBD1 covers 8 bases. Germline V CDR1 and CDR2: MNHNS, SASEGT. The CDR3 consists of 14 residues. After removal of 5 bases from V and 3 bases from J, the junction contained 5 bases not matched to a gene. DNA for the CDR3: TGTGCCAGCAGTAAACAGGGGGGAGACTATGGCTACACCTTC. Translated: CASSKQGGDYGYTF.

On this clonotype itself: One end of the junction does not line up with germline, which may come from a read error. This chain connects TRBV12-3 or TRBV12-4 to TRBJ2-7; 9 bases line up with TRBD1. This CDR3 has 13 amino acids. CDR3 in DNA: TGTGCCAGAAGTCCGACAGGGGGATACGAGCAATACTTC. The encoded protein is CARSPTGGYEQYF.

This clonotype showed up just a few times. One end of the junction does not line up with germline, which may come from a read error. The J gene is TRBJ1-2, the V gene TRBV2; TRBD1 is a possible D gene (5 bases). The CDR3 totals 14 residues. Germline-derived CDR1 and CDR2 are SNHLY and FYNNEI. CDR3 loop: CASSPTMGLYGYTF. As DNA, the CDR3 is TGTGCCAGCAGTCCGACAATGGGGCTGTATGGCTACACTTTC.

The chain joins TRBV28 to TRBJ1-4, with no clear D. CDR3 length: 14 residues. With 7 bases removed from V and 4 bases from J, the gap between germline ends came to 13 bases. The germline CDR1 and CDR2 sequences are MDHEN and SYDVKM. The CDR3 here is CASTSGGNNEKLFF. The CDR3 DNA is TGTGCCAGCACCTCGGGAGGAAATAATGAAAAACTGTTTTTT.